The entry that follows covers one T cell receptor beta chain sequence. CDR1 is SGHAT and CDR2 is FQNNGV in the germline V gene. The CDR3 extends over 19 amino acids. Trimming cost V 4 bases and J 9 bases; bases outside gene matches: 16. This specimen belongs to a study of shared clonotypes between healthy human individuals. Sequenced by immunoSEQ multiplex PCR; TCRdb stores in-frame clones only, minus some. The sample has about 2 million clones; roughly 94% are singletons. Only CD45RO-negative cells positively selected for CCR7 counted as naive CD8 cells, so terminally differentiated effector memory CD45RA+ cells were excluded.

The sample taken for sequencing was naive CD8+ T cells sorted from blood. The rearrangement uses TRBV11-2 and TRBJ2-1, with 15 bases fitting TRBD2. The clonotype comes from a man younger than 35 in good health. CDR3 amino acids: CASSYPTHGTSGRIGEQFF. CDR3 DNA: TGTGCCAGCAGCTACCCGACCCACGGGACTAGCGGGAGGATTGGTGAGCAGTTCTTC.